This T cell receptor (beta chain) was sequenced for a study of beta chain features in type 1 diabetes. Study information: Taken together, all samples contributed roughly 100 million examined sorted cells.

This clone was observed a handful of times. What it binds is not known. What was sequenced were expressed TCRB transcripts, since all of the isolated RNA had been reverse transcribed. Mean read depth for naive, central memory and regulatory T cell samples was several million reads. Clones were sequenced by immunoSEQ multiplex PCR, and TCRdb holds only the in-frame ones, with some missing. The sample consists of 200,000 to 250,000 clones, 15% to 20% of them appearing once. The J segment lost 14 bases and the V segment lost 4 bases, leaving 19 bases of the junction unmatched. Per the germline V gene, CDR1 is GTSNPN and CDR2 is SVGIG (reference sequence). The CDR3 is 15 amino acids. Overall study findings and caveats: Shorter TCRB CDR3s, moderately but significantly so, marked every one of the four CD4+ subsets in Type 1 diabetes patients.

The source is a man aged 25-45 years with type 1 diabetes. The rearrangement links TRBV30 to TRBJ2-3; TRBD2 agrees at 9 bases. The sequencing sample was made of naive CD4+ T cells from blood. This chain's CDR3 is CAWKVYESLAGALYF. The CDR3 DNA sequence: TGTGCCTGGAAAGTGTACGAGTCTTTAGCGGGAGCTCTGTATTTT.